What follows are 32 T cell receptor beta chains derived from one specimen sequenced in a study of blood T cell repertoires in COVID-19. Some clones are missing from TCRdb's copy, which holds only in-frame ones; the method was immunoSEQ multiplex PCR. The sample yields approximately 61,000 clones, approximately 86% seen once. Sequencing was performed on peripheral blood. These receptors were obtained from a man between 65 and 85 years old with acute or convalescent COVID-19.

The table lists this clone with a count of one. This chain's CDR3 is CASSPQVWETQYF. CDR3 nucleotide sequence: TGTGCCAGCAGTCCACAGGTTTGGGAGACCCAGTACTTC. The genes are TRBV27 and TRBJ2-5, with D possibly matching TRBD1 (5 bases). Germline V gene sequence: CDR1 MNHEY, CDR2 SMNVEV (reference sequence). The CDR3 has 13 amino acids. The V end lost 5 bases, the J end lost 5 bases, and 12 bases lay between the germline ends.

The V gene is TRBV9, the J gene TRBJ2-2, with 8 bases aligning to TRBD1. The V and J ends lost 3 bases and 6 bases, in that order; junction bases with no gene match: 4. This CDR3 has 14 amino acids. From germline, CDR1 is SGDLS and CDR2 YYNGEE. The CDR3 region is CASSDQGAAGELFF. CDR3 nucleotide sequence: TGTGCCAGCAGCGATCAGGGGGCGGCCGGGGAGCTGTTTTTT.

This chain joins TRBV20-1 and TRBJ2-7; D may be TRBD1 (7 bases). Germline V gives CDR1 DFQATT, CDR2 SNEGSKA (reference sequence). The ends were cut back, 3 bases at V and 0 bases at J, with 12 bases in the middle. This CDR3 has 14 amino acids. The CDR3 protein is CSASRGTASYEQYF. The CDR3 DNA is TGCAGTGCTAGTCGCGGGACAGCCTCCTACGAGCAGTACTTC.

The V and J genes are TRBV2 and TRBJ2-5; 7 nucleotides line up with TRBD2. V dropped 7 bases and J dropped 1; count of bases not matched to a gene: 6. The CDR3 is 14 residues long. Germline CDR1 is SNHLY and CDR2 is FYNNEI. This chain's CDR3 is CASTWGRVQETQYF. In nucleotides, the CDR3 is TGTGCCAGCACTTGGGGGAGGGTCCAAGAGACCCAGTACTTC.

This rearrangement joins TRBV29-1 to TRBJ1-2; 10 bases agree with TRBD1. V lost 6 bases, J lost 2 bases, and 3 bases stayed unmatched. Germline CDR1 reads SQVTM; CDR2 reads ANQGSEA. The CDR3 is 13 residues long. CDR3 residues: CSVLTGGNYGYTF. Here the CDR3 DNA reads TGCAGCGTGCTGACAGGGGGCAACTATGGCTACACCTTC.

The rearrangement uses TRBV19 and TRBJ1-5; D gene uncertain. The germline V and J ends were trimmed by 3 bases and 6 bases, with 9 bases remaining between them. This CDR3 has 13 amino acids. CDR1 and CDR2 from the germline V gene are LNHDA and SQIVND (reference sequence). The CDR3: CASSIWASQPQHF. CDR3 bases: TGTGCCAGTAGTATCTGGGCAAGTCAGCCCCAGCATTTT.

The V call is TRBV5-5, the J call TRBJ2-1; TRBD2 is a possible D gene (5 bases). CDR1 is SGHKS, CDR2 YYEKEE, per germline (reference sequence). Trimming removed 0 bases from V and 6 bases from J, with 13 bases in between. This CDR3 region has 15 residues. The CDR3 is CASSLEPTEVNEQFF. In DNA, the CDR3 is TGTGCCAGCAGCTTGGAACCAACGGAGGTCAATGAGCAGTTCTTC.

This clone came up once. V gene TRBV3-1 (or the pseudogene TRBV3-2) combines with J gene TRBJ1-2, with unresolved D. This CDR3 spans 13 amino acids. The V and J ends lost 1 base and 4 bases respectively, with 7 bases between them. Looked up from germline, CDR1 is LGHDT and CDR2 is YNNKEL (reference sequence). In DNA, the CDR3 is TGTGCCAGCAGCCAAGGTACCAGCTATGGCTACACCTTC. Its translation is CASSQGTSYGYTF.

The rearrangement joins TRBV19 to TRBJ1-3, with TRBD1 matching over 10 bases. Germline V gene lookup returns CDR1 LNHDA and CDR2 SQIVND (reference sequence). Trimming cost V 6 bases and J 2 bases; bases outside gene matches: 4. The CDR3 sequence is 15 residues long. In DNA form, the CDR3 reads TGTGCCAGTAGCCGGGACAGGGGTACTGGAAACACCATATATTTT. It is translated as CASSRDRGTGNTIYF.

This clone was observed a handful of times. The rearrangement uses TRBV9 and TRBJ2-1; tentatively, D is TRBD2 (6 bases). The CDR3 runs 13 residues. Germline V gene lookup returns CDR1 SGDLS and CDR2 YYNGEE. V was cut by 0 bases and J by 6 bases, with 7 bases left in between. The CDR3 loop is CASSVAGVNEQFF. The CDR3 region has the DNA TGTGCCAGCAGCGTAGCGGGAGTCAATGAGCAGTTCTTC.

In this sample, this clone turned up once. J is TRBJ2-2 and V is TRBV28, with 9 nucleotides matching TRBD1. Germline loops: CDR1 MDHEN, CDR2 SYDVKM. The CDR3 is 14 residues long. V lost 8 bases, J lost 5 bases, and 6 bases stayed unmatched. The CDR3, as DNA: TGTGCCAGCTTGGGGACAGGGAGGACCGGGGAGCTGTTTTTT. It yields the protein CASLGTGRTGELFF. Together with reference TRBV28 and TRBJ2-2, the CDR3 gives the full variable domain: DVKVTQSSRYLVKRTGEKVFLECVQDMDHENMFWYRQDPGLGLRLIYFSYDVKMKEKGDIPEGYSVSREKKERFSLILESASTNQTSMYLCASLGTGRTGELFFGEGSRLTVL.

The genes are TRBV3-1 (or the pseudogene TRBV3-2) and TRBJ2-7, with D possibly TRBD1 on 6 matching bases. Per germline, CDR1 LGHDT and CDR2 YNNKEL (reference sequence). CDR3 size: 14 residues. V lost 1 base and J 3 bases, leaving 10 bases between the germline ends. The CDR3 loop is CASSQGTANYEQYF. CDR3 bases: TGTGCCAGCAGCCAAGGGACAGCCAACTACGAGCAGTACTTC.

V and J are TRBV19 and TRBJ2-7; tentative D call: TRBD1 (5 bases). CDR1 is LNHDA, CDR2 SQIVND, per germline (reference sequence). V was cut by 2 bases and J by 5 bases, with 16 bases left in between. The length of the CDR3 is 15 residues. The chain's CDR3 is CASSITGLPPHEQYF. CDR3 coding DNA: TGTGCCAGTAGTATAACAGGCCTCCCACCCCACGAGCAGTACTTC.

The chain employs TRBV7-6 and TRBJ2-3, with 8 bases aligning to TRBD1. Germline V gene sequence: CDR1 SGHVS, CDR2 FNYEAQ. The CDR3 extends over 15 amino acids. J lost 5 bases, V lost 3 bases, and 7 bases had no gene match. The CDR3 is CASSFSGGAQDTQYF. The DNA of the CDR3 is TGTGCCAGCAGCTTTTCAGGGGGCGCACAAGATACGCAGTATTTT.

The chain couples TRBV2 to TRBJ1-2; a possible D gene is TRBD1 (6 bases). V lost 8 bases and J 1 base, leaving 17 bases between the germline ends. This CDR3 is 15 amino acids long. CDR1 and CDR2 from the germline V gene are SNHLY and FYNNEI. CDR3 loop: CASLPDRSFNYGYTF. DNA for the CDR3: TGTGCCAGCCTACCTGACAGGAGCTTTAACTATGGCTACACCTTC.

In this sample, this clone turned up a few times. This rearrangement joins TRBV6-2 or TRBV6-3 to TRBJ1-5, with 11 bases identical to TRBD1. The CDR3 consists of 15 residues. V trimming: 8 bases; J trimming: 5 bases; junction bases outside the gene matches: 8. CDR1 is MNHEY and CDR2 is SVGEGT in the germline V gene. CDR3 nucleotide sequence: TGTGCCAGCGGCCGGACAGGGGGCGCGGATCAGCCCCAGCATTTT. This sequence encodes CASGRTGGADQPQHF.

The rearrangement links TRBV5-1 to TRBJ2-1; 11 nucleotides agree with TRBD1. Germline V lookup: CDR1 SGHRS, CDR2 YFSETQ. Trimming removed 1 base from V and 8 bases from J; junction bases left unmatched: 5. The CDR3 consists of 15 residues. CDR3 nucleotides: TGCGCCAGCAGCTTGTCCGGGACAGGGGGAGATGAGCAGTTCTTC. It specifies CASSLSGTGGDEQFF.

Only one count was recorded for this clone. The chain joins TRBV7-3 to TRBJ2-1; no definite D call. The length of the CDR3 is 15 residues. In germline, CDR1 is SGHTA, CDR2 FQGTGA. Trimming removed 1 base from V and 1 base from J, with 8 bases in between. The CDR3 DNA follows: TGTGCCAGCAGCTTAAGTTCAGCGTCCTACAATGAGCAGTTCTTC. This translates into CASSLSSASYNEQFF.

The rearrangement links TRBV29-1 to TRBJ2-1, with a tentative D call TRBD2 (6 bases). The CDR3 covers 12 residues. CDR1 and CDR2 from the germline V gene are SQVTM and ANQGSEA. The V end was cut by 7 bases, the J end by 5 bases, with 12 bases between. The CDR3, as DNA: TGCAGCGGCGGGACTCCAAACAATGAGCAGTTCTTC. This gives the protein CSGGTPNNEQFF.

Only a few counts were recorded for this clone. The J gene is TRBJ2-7, the V gene TRBV9; perhaps TRBD1 as D (5 bases). Germline V gene data show CDR1 as SGDLS and CDR2 as YYNGEE. Trimming left V 0 bases short and J 5 bases short, with 12 bases between. This CDR3 has 14 amino acids. This CDR3 reads CASSVGQNLDEQYF. The CDR3 DNA follows: TGTGCCAGCAGCGTAGGACAGAACCTGGACGAGCAGTACTTC.

The sample holds a few counts of this clone. The chain combines TRBV5-4 with TRBJ2-3; weak D call: TRBD2 (5 bases). Germline assignment: CDR1 SGHNT and CDR2 YYREEE (reference sequence). The V gene lost 4 bases and the J gene lost 7 bases, with 16 bases spanning the gap. This CDR3 is 14 amino acids long. The CDR3 reads CASSLPGRGNTQYF. The CDR3 DNA follows: TGTGCCAGCAGCCTCCCGGGCCGGGGAAATACGCAGTATTTT.

The chain recombines TRBV5-1 with TRBJ1-2; D might be TRBD1 (6 bases). The ends were cut back, 0 bases at V and 4 bases at J, with 10 bases in the middle. The CDR3 has 14 amino acids. Germline lookup yields CDR1 SGHRS and CDR2 YFSETQ. The CDR3 sequence: CASSLDGGAYGYTF. The CDR3 DNA reads as TGCGCCAGCAGCTTGGACGGGGGGGCCTATGGCTACACCTTC.

In this sample, this clone turned up a few times. This chain connects TRBV7-8 to TRBJ2-5; 14 nucleotides line up with TRBD2. V gave up 4 bases and J gave up 5 bases; unmatched junction bases: 3. Germline assignment: CDR1 SGHVS and CDR2 FQNEAQ. The CDR3 spans 15 residues. The CDR3 coding sequence is TGTGCCAGCAGCTCAGGACTAGCGGGGGGTGAGACCCAGTACTTC. Its protein is CASSSGLAGGETQYF.

There are a few counts of this clone. This chain links TRBV4-2 with TRBJ1-2; TRBD1 is a possible D gene (5 bases). The CDR3 totals 16 residues. The V gene lost 0 bases and the J gene lost 5 bases, with 16 bases spanning the gap. Germline assignment: CDR1 LGHNA and CDR2 YNFKEQ. The CDR3 here is CASSQDQGDSGYGYTF. CDR3 DNA: TGTGCCAGCAGCCAAGATCAGGGCGACAGTGGGTATGGCTACACCTTC.

The chain uses TRBV3-1 (or the pseudogene TRBV3-2) and TRBJ1-6, with D possibly being TRBD1 (5 bases). CDR3 length: 18 amino acids. V lost 4 bases to trimming and J lost 0 bases, with 16 bases between them. CDR1 is LGHDT, CDR2 YNNKEL, per germline (reference sequence). CDR3 protein: CASSPRTFSSSYNSPLHF. The CDR3 DNA sequence: TGTGCCAGCAGCCCGCGGACATTTTCGAGCTCCTATAATTCACCCCTCCACTTT.

V is TRBV18 and J is TRBJ2-7, with a tentative D call TRBD1 (5 bases). The CDR3 is made up of 13 amino acids. CDR1 is KGHSH, CDR2 LQKENI, per germline. The V end was cut by 2 bases, the J end by 2 bases, with 7 bases between. CDR3 DNA sequence: TGTGCCAGCTCACCAGGACAAACCTACGAGCAGTACTTC. Amino acid sequence: CASSPGQTYEQYF.

V and J are TRBV10-1 and TRBJ2-5; TRBD2 agrees at 8 bases. The CDR3 runs to 14 residues. Losses at the gene ends were 6 bases for V and 1 base for J; bases not matched to a gene: 4. Germline V gives CDR1 WNHNN, CDR2 SYGVQD (reference sequence). Written as DNA, the CDR3 is TGCGCCAGCAGCCGCGGACTAGCCCAAGAGACCCAGTACTTC. Its protein is CASSRGLAQETQYF.

This clone was seen more than once but under ten times. The chain uses TRBV19 and TRBJ2-5; 7 nucleotides align to TRBD1. CDR1 and CDR2 (germline): LNHDA, SQIVND (reference sequence). Trimming removed 4 bases from V and 4 bases from J; junction bases left unmatched: 6. This CDR3 region has 14 residues. The CDR3 coding sequence is TGTGCCAGTAGTAGAACACAGGGGAGAGAGACCCAGTACTTC. Encoded protein: CASSRTQGRETQYF.

The chain has TRBV5-1 and TRBJ1-5; TRBD1 matches at 12 bases. CDR1 is SGHRS and CDR2 is YFSETQ in the germline V gene. The CDR3 sequence is 15 residues long. V gave up 4 bases and J gave up 7 bases; unmatched junction bases: 6. CDR3 bases: TGCGCCAGCAGCCCCGGGACAGGGGGCGGGCAGCCCCAGCATTTT. Translation gives CASSPGTGGGQPQHF.

The chain employs TRBV5-1 and TRBJ2-3, with 8 bases that match TRBD1. Germline CDR1 is SGHRS and CDR2 is YFSETQ. J lost 0 bases, V lost 9 bases, and 9 bases had no gene match. The CDR3 consists of 15 residues. The CDR3 bases are TGCGCCACTGGACAGGGTTCTCCTAGCACAGATACGCAGTATTTT. Translated, it gives CATGQGSPSTDTQYF. The full variable domain, in which reference TRBV5-1 and TRBJ2-3 provide the parts outside the CDR3, is KAGVTQTPRYLIKTRGQQVTLSCSPISGHRSVSWYQQTPGQGLQFLFEYFSETQRNKGNFPGRFSGRQFSNSRSEMNVSTLELGDSALYLCATGQGSPSTDTQYFGPGTRLTVL.

The V call is TRBV6-6, the J call TRBJ2-1; 7 nucleotides line up with TRBD2. After removal of 3 bases from V and 10 bases from J, the junction contained 6 bases not matched to a gene. CDR1 is MNHNY, CDR2 SVGAGI, per germline (reference sequence). CDR3 length: 13 amino acids. CDR3 amino acids: CASSYIAGTEQFF. The CDR3, as DNA: TGTGCCAGCAGTTATATAGCGGGCACGGAGCAGTTCTTC.

The chain employs TRBV21-1 and TRBJ2-1; the table's D call TRBD2 went unverified against the DNA. TRBV21-1 is a listed pseudogene. This CDR3 is built from 15 residues. CDR3 region: CASSKGVGGGDEQFF. As DNA, the CDR3 is TGTGCCAGCAGCAAAGGTGTGGGGGGGGGCGATGAGCAGTTCTTC.